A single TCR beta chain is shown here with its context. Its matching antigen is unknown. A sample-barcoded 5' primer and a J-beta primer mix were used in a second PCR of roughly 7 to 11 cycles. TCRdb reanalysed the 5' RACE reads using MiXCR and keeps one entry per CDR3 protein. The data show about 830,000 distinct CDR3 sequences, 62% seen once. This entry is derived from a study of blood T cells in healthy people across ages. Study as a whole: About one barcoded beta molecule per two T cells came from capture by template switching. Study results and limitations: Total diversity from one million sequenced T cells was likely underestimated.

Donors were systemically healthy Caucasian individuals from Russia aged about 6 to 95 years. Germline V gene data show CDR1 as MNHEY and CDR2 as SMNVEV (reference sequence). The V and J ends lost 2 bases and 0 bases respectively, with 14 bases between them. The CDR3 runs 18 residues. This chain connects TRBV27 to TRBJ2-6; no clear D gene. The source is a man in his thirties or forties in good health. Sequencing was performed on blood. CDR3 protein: CASSLTPGVDSGANVLTF. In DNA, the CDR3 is TGTGCCAGCAGTTTAACACCGGGCGTCGACTCTGGGGCCAACGTCCTGACTTTC.